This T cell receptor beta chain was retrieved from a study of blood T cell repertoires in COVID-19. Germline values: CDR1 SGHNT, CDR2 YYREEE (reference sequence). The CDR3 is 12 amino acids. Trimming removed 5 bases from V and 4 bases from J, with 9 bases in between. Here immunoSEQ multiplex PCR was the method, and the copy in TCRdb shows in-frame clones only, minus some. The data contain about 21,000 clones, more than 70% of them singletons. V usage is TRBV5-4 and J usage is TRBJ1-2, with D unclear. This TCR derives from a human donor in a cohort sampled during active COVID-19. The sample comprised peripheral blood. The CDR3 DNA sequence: TGTGCCAGCAGTTCCTACCTCTATGGCTACACCTTC. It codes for CASSSYLYGYTF.